These 7 T cell receptor beta chains originate from one sample sequenced in a study of tumor and adjacent non-tumor tissue in lung cancer. No cell sorting was done before RNA was extracted from the tissue. Three rounds of nested PCR, following a modified ARM-PCR protocol, produced the TCRbeta library. TCRdb re-called the multiplex PCR reads with MiXCR, one entry per CDR3 protein. The sample includes roughly 150,000 distinct CDR3 sequences, 60% to 70% of them seen just once. The specimen was lung tumor tissue. The receptors were sampled from a man aged 60 to 69 with small cell lung cancer.

This chain joins TRBV11-2 and TRBJ2-7; 10 bases align to TRBD2. The CDR3 is 14 amino acids. The germline gives CDR1 SGHAT, CDR2 FQNNGV. J was trimmed by 4 bases and V by 7 bases; bases with no gene match: 7. The CDR3 region is CASILGLATYEQYV. The CDR3 DNA reads TGTGCCAGCATCTTGGGACTAGCGACTTACGAGCAGTACGTC.

This clonotype was detected many times. This CDR3 reads CASSSSKPQHF. The CDR3 region has the DNA TGTGCCAGCAGCTCCAGCAAGCCCCAGCATTTT. The chain couples TRBV7-9 to TRBJ1-5; D is unresolved. CDR1 is SEHNR and CDR2 is FQNEAQ in the germline V gene (reference sequence). This CDR3 comprises 11 residues. V was shortened by 4 bases and J by 8 bases, with 6 bases between the two germline ends.

The rearrangement uses TRBV6-1 and TRBJ1-1, with D possibly TRBD1 on 5 matching bases. V was shortened by 4 bases and J by 11 bases, with 11 bases between the two germline ends. In germline, CDR1 is MNHNS, CDR2 SASEGT. The CDR3 contains 11 residues. This CDR3 is CASSGTMNAFF. The CDR3 coding sequence is TGTGCCAGCAGTGGGACAATGAATGCTTTCTTT.

For this clonotype: Possible read error: a much larger clone is one base away. The chain couples TRBV20-1 to TRBJ1-2, with 7 bases identical to TRBD1. This CDR3 is built from 12 residues. V lost 3 bases and J lost 4; bases outside the gene matches: 2. Germline loops: CDR1 DFQATT, CDR2 SNEGSKA (reference sequence). The CDR3 bases are TGCAGTGCTAGGGACAGGAGCTATGGCTACACCTTC. Its protein is CSARDRSYGYTF.

This clonotype was seen at least ten times. V is TRBV20-1 and J is TRBJ2-2; D possibly corresponds to TRBD2 (5 bases). The germline V gene has CDR1 DFQATT and CDR2 SNEGSKA (reference sequence). The V gene lost 6 bases and the J gene lost 6 bases, with 11 bases spanning the gap. The CDR3 has 12 residues. The CDR3 DNA sequence: TGCAGTGCCAGAAGGGAGCCCGGGGAGCTGTTTTTT. Amino acids: CSARREPGELFF.

To note about this clonotype: Being one base from a much bigger clone, this may be a read error. The chain is built from TRBV5-5 and TRBJ1-3; D not resolved. The CDR3 contains 14 residues. From germline, CDR1 is SGHKS and CDR2 YYEKEE (reference sequence). The CDR3, as DNA: TGTGCCAGCAGCTTGTCGGTGGCTGGAAACACCATACATTTT. It is translated as CASSLSVAGNTIHF. Complete variable domain (other parts from reference TRBV5-5 and TRBJ1-3): DAGVTQSPTHLIKTRGQQVTLRCSPISGHKSVSWYQQVLGQGPQFIFQYYEKEERGRGNFPDRFSARQFPNYSSELNVNALLLGDSALYLCASSLSVAGNTIHFGEGSWLTVV.

With respect to this clonotype: Compared with germline, one end of the junction differs, possibly owing to a read error. This chain links TRBV5-6 with TRBJ2-7; the match to TRBD2 covers 7 bases. Germline V CDR1 and CDR2: SGHDT, YYEEEE. This CDR3 has 13 residues. The CDR3 loop is CTSSAGAGYEQYF. The CDR3 coding sequence is TGTACCAGCAGCGCGGGAGCGGGTTACGAGCAGTACTTC. Complete variable domain (other parts from reference TRBV5-6 and TRBJ2-7): DAGVTQSPTHLIKTRGQQVTLRCSPKSGHDTVSWYQQALGQGPQFIFQYYEEEERQRGNFPDRFSGHQFPNYSSELNVNALLLGDSALYLCTSSAGAGYEQYFGPGTRLTVT.